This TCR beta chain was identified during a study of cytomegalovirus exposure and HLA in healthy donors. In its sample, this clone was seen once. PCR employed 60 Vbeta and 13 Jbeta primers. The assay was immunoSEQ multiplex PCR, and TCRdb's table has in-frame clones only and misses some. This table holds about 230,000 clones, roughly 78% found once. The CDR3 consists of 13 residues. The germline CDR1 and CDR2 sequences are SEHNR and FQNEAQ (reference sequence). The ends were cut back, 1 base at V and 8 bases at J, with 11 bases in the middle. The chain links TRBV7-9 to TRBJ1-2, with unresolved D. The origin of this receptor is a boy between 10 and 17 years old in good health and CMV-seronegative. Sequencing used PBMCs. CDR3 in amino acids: CASSLDKAGGYTF. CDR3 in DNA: TGTGCCAGCAGCTTAGACAAAGCGGGCGGCTACACCTTC.